The clone carrying this T cell receptor beta chain was detected only a few times. Its antigen is as yet unknown. One entry per CDR3 protein, called by TCRdb with MiXCR from the 5' RACE reads. This sample yields about 240,000 distinct CDR3 sequences, of which 20% to 30% are seen a single time; over 0.55% belongs to the top ten. The data were obtained in a study of CD8 T cells in ankylosing spondylitis. Broader study findings: For ankylosing spondylitis blood, a TCR beta motif of about eight highly homologous variants appeared characteristic.

The CDR3 is made up of 14 amino acids. The germline V gene encodes CDR1 DFQATT and CDR2 SNEGSKA (reference sequence). The V and J ends lost 3 bases and 5 bases respectively, with 14 bases between them. This receptor was obtained from a male donor with ankylosing spondylitis or in good health (not recorded which). J is TRBJ2-1 and V is TRBV20-1, with D perhaps matching TRBD2 (7 bases). Sequencing was performed on blood, either unsorted or a sorted T cell fraction (not recorded which). CDR3 sequence: CSARRGPNDNEQFF. The CDR3 DNA reads as TGCAGTGCTAGGCGGGGGCCAAATGACAATGAGCAGTTCTTC.